Listed here are 21 T cell receptor beta chains from one sample, sequenced in a study of regulatory T cells in long-lasting Graves disease. Noted time point: persistent/refractory GD, antithyroid drugs over 5 years with positive TRAb. Isolated PBMC RNA provided the starting material for the TCR library. Building the TCR beta libraries relied on iRepertoire HTBI primers, and CDR3 regions underwent Arm-PCR. TCRdb analysed the multiplex PCR reads with MiXCR anew, one entry per CDR3 protein. The sample includes roughly 490,000 distinct CDR3 sequences, about 22% of them seen just once. The sequencing here drew on peripheral blood mononuclear cells (PBMCs), taken when the disease was refractory, from a patient treated with antithyroid drugs. These receptors all come from a female donor with Graves disease.

This clonotype was found many times. The rearrangement links TRBV27 to TRBJ1-1; perhaps TRBD1 as D (5 bases). V was pared by 7 bases and J by 4 bases, with 16 bases between. The CDR3 length is 14 residues. Germline V gene lookup returns CDR1 MNHEY and CDR2 SMNVEV (reference sequence). In DNA, the CDR3 is TGTGCCAGCATGCCTGGGGCGTGGGGCACTGAAGCTTTCTTT. Translation gives CASMPGAWGTEAFF.

This chain links TRBV5-1 with TRBJ1-1; no clear D gene. Germline assignment: CDR1 SGHRS and CDR2 YFSETQ. V shed 3 bases and J shed 2 bases, with 11 bases lying between them. The CDR3 length is 14 residues. The CDR3 sequence: CASSSSRANTEAFF. CDR3 nucleotides: TGCGCCAGCAGCTCCTCCCGAGCAAACACTGAAGCTTTCTTT.

This clonotype was found a few times. This chain connects TRBV28 to TRBJ1-6; D gene unclear. The CDR3 sequence is 16 residues long. V dropped 2 bases and J dropped 0 bases, with 8 bases sitting between them. Germline V gene lookup returns CDR1 MDHEN and CDR2 SYDVKM. Written as DNA, the CDR3 is TGTGCCAGCAGTTTACGCGCGAGCTCCTATAATTCACCCCTCCACTTT. This translates into CASSLRASSYNSPLHF.

This clonotype has ten or more counts. V is TRBV6-1 and J is TRBJ1-1, with a possible D match to TRBD1 (5 bases). Per germline, CDR1 MNHNS and CDR2 SASEGT. This CDR3 spans 15 amino acids. Trimming pared 6 bases from V and 1 base from J, leaving 15 bases between. CDR3 protein: CASRGGPERNTEAFF. The CDR3 nucleotides read TGTGCCAGCAGGGGGGGTCCAGAACGGAACACTGAAGCTTTCTTT.

This clonotype showed up just a few times. V and J are TRBV7-9 and TRBJ2-7, with D perhaps matching TRBD1 (5 bases). The V gene's germline CDR1 is SEHNR and CDR2 FQNEAQ (reference sequence). V was pared by 3 bases and J by 2 bases, with 8 bases between. CDR3 length: 13 residues. The CDR3 DNA is TGTGCCAGCAGCTTGACAGTCCCCTACGAGCAGTACTTC. This encodes CASSLTVPYEQYF. The variable domain in full, with the rest retrieved from reference TRBV7-9 and TRBJ2-7, is DTGVSQNPRHKITKRGQNVTFRCDPISEHNRLYWYRQTLGQGPEFLTYFQNEAQLEKSRLLSDRFSAERPKGSFSTLEIQRTEQGDSAMYLCASSLTVPYEQYFGPGTRLTVT.

The CDR3 DNA reads TGTGCCAGCAGCTTAGCGCTTGGCGATCCGTACCAAGAGACCCAGTACTTC. This translates into CASSLALGDPYQETQYF. The V gene is TRBV7-9, the J gene TRBJ2-5; no reliable D call. Germline values: CDR1 SEHNR, CDR2 FQNEAQ (reference sequence). This CDR3 has 17 residues. The V end lost 0 bases, the J end lost 0 bases, and 14 bases lay between the germline ends.

This clonotype appeared many times. The CDR3 here is CASSEAWNQPQHF. The CDR3 region has the DNA TGTGCCAGCAGTGAAGCGTGGAATCAGCCCCAGCATTTT. V and J are TRBV6-1 and TRBJ1-5; unclear D gene. Germline V gene data show CDR1 as MNHNS and CDR2 as SASEGT. CDR3 length: 13 residues. Trimming stripped 0 bases from V and 4 bases from J, with 4 bases between.

CDR3 sequence (DNA): TGTGCCTGGAGTAGGTTTACGGGTGAAAAACTGTTTTTT. This encodes CAWSRFTGEKLFF. The chain has TRBV30 and TRBJ1-4; D gene unclear. This CDR3 has 13 residues. Germline CDR1 is GTSNPN and CDR2 is SVGIG (reference sequence). V was clipped by 2 bases and J by 7 bases, with 11 bases between them. Full variable domain (outside the CDR3, taken from reference TRBV30 and TRBJ1-4): SQTIHQWPATLVQPVGSPLSLECTVEGTSNPNLYWYRQAAGRGLQLLFYSVGIGQISSEVPQNLSASRPQDRQFILSSKKLLLSDSGFYLCAWSRFTGEKLFFGSGTQLSVL.

This clonotype appeared a few times. The rearrangement uses TRBV9 and TRBJ2-2; no definite D call. Trimming removed 0 bases from V and 2 bases from J, with 2 bases in between. This CDR3 spans 13 amino acids. In germline, CDR1 is SGDLS, CDR2 YYNGEE. CDR3: CASSVENTGELFF. The CDR3 nucleotides read TGTGCCAGCAGCGTAGAAAACACCGGGGAGCTGTTTTTT.

At least ten counts were recorded for this clonotype. V gene TRBV11-2 combines with J gene TRBJ1-5; no clear D gene. The CDR3 runs to 17 residues. CDR1 is SGHAT and CDR2 is FQNNGV in the germline V gene. V was trimmed by 5 bases and J by 0 bases, leaving 17 bases between them. CDR3 sequence reads: CASSLGERTDSNQPQHF. In DNA, the CDR3 is TGTGCCAGCAGCCTCGGTGAGAGAACTGATAGCAATCAGCCCCAGCATTTT.

This clonotype came up many times. The V gene is TRBV3-1, the J gene TRBJ2-7, with 12 bases identical to TRBD2. The V gene end was trimmed by 6 bases and the J gene end by 7 bases; junction bases not matched to a gene: 7. The length of the CDR3 is 14 residues. Germline V gene lookup returns CDR1 LGHDT and CDR2 YNNKEL (reference sequence). The CDR3 bases are TGTGCCAGCAGTCCAATTGGGACTAGCGGGGAGCAGTACTTC. Its protein is CASSPIGTSGEQYF.

Regarding this clonotype: One junction end disagrees with the germline gene, perhaps due to a read error. The rearrangement uses TRBV27 and TRBJ1-1; no clear D. This CDR3 contains 12 residues. The V gene's germline CDR1 is MNHEY and CDR2 SMNVEV (reference sequence). CDR3 amino acids: CASSMTGWNALF. DNA for the CDR3: TGTGCCAGCAGCATGACCGGGTGGAACGCTCTCTTT.

The sample holds a few counts of this clonotype. The CDR3 sequence is CAISVSFGAANTGELFF. The DNA for the CDR3 is TGTGCCATCAGTGTGTCCTTTGGGGCAGCGAACACCGGGGAGCTGTTTTTT. The gene calls are TRBV10-3 and TRBJ2-2; weak D call: TRBD1 (5 bases). CDR3 length: 17 residues. The ends were cut back, 4 bases at V and 0 bases at J, with 15 bases in the middle. Germline CDR1 is ENHRY and CDR2 is SYGVKD.

This clonotype has a handful of counts. The chain employs TRBV3-1 and TRBJ1-2, with no clear D. The CDR3 covers 14 residues. V was pared by 0 bases and J by 14 bases, with 19 bases between. Germline V gene lookup returns CDR1 LGHDT and CDR2 YNNKEL (reference sequence). CDR3 nucleotides: TGTGCCAGCAGCCAAGATTTACGTAGGACCGGTTGGACCTTC. Translation: CASSQDLRRTGWTF.

The table lists this clonotype with a few counts. The V and J genes are TRBV20-1 and TRBJ2-7; 14 positions agree with TRBD2. The CDR3 contains 14 residues. Germline assignment: CDR1 DFQATT and CDR2 SNEGSKA (reference sequence). Trimming took 6 bases from V and 7 from J; bases not matched to a gene: 8. CDR3 in amino acids: CSAHPGLAGEEQYF. Written as DNA, the CDR3 is TGCAGTGCCCACCCGGGACTAGCGGGAGAGGAGCAGTACTTC.

This clonotype was counted only a few times. This chain joins TRBV7-9 and TRBJ2-7, with D possibly being TRBD1 or TRBD2 (5 bases each). Germline V CDR1 and CDR2: SEHNR, FQNEAQ (reference sequence). The V end was cut by 1 base, the J end by 1 base, with 17 bases between. The CDR3 extends over 17 amino acids. CDR3 protein: CASSLGGLRDGSYEQYF. CDR3 coding DNA: TGTGCCAGCAGCTTAGGCGGGCTCCGGGACGGATCCTACGAGCAGTACTTC.

This clonotype has at least ten counts. The rearrangement links TRBV3-1 to TRBJ2-5; D is undetermined. The germline V and J ends were trimmed by 0 bases and 5 bases, with 4 bases remaining between them. The CDR3 sequence is 12 residues long. Per germline, CDR1 LGHDT and CDR2 YNNKEL (reference sequence). The CDR3 DNA follows: TGTGCCAGCAGCCAAGATCTGGAGACCCAGTACTTC. This gives the protein CASSQDLETQYF.

This clonotype occurred many times. The rearrangement joins TRBV28 to TRBJ1-2; tentative D call: TRBD1 (5 bases). CDR1 is MDHEN, CDR2 SYDVKM, per germline. V gave up 8 bases and J gave up 7 bases, with 17 bases separating them. The CDR3 sequence is 13 residues long. The CDR3: CASLRRATSGYTF. CDR3 bases: TGTGCCAGCTTGCGCAGGGCGACGTCTGGCTACACCTTC.

In regard to this clonotype: The CDR3 ends on some other residue instead of the conserved phenylalanine or tryptophan, so this is likely a read error. This sequence joins TRBV12-3 or TRBV12-4 and TRBJ1-3; perhaps TRBD1 as D (6 bases). Trimming left V 6 bases short and J 8 bases short, with 14 bases between. The CDR3 sequence is 13 residues long. CDR3 bases: TGTGCCAGCAGCGACAGGCAGCGCGACACCATATATGTT. It codes for CASSDRQRDTIYV.

This clonotype was seen at least ten times. This sequence joins TRBV28 and TRBJ2-7; no clear D gene. In germline, CDR1 is MDHEN, CDR2 SYDVKM. This CDR3 has 17 amino acids. V was pared by 2 bases and J by 0 bases, with 17 bases between. CDR3 protein: CASSLTPLLLSSYEQYF. CDR3 bases: TGTGCCAGCAGTTTAACCCCCCTCCTACTCAGCTCCTACGAGCAGTACTTC. The whole variable domain, filled in from reference TRBV28 and TRBJ2-7, reads DVKVTQSSRYLVKRTGEKVFLECVQDMDHENMFWYRQDPGLGLRLIYFSYDVKMKEKGDIPEGYSVSREKKERFSLILESASTNQTSMYLCASSLTPLLLSSYEQYFGPGTRLTVT.

This clonotype was picked up a small number of times. The rearrangement uses TRBV5-1 and TRBJ1-4; D gene unclear. V lost 5 bases, J lost 6 bases, and 5 bases lay in between. This CDR3 has 11 amino acids. Germline assignment: CDR1 SGHRS and CDR2 YFSETQ. CDR3 nucleotides: TGCGCCAGCAGGCTGGATGAAAAACTGTTTTTT. Translation gives CASRLDEKLFF.